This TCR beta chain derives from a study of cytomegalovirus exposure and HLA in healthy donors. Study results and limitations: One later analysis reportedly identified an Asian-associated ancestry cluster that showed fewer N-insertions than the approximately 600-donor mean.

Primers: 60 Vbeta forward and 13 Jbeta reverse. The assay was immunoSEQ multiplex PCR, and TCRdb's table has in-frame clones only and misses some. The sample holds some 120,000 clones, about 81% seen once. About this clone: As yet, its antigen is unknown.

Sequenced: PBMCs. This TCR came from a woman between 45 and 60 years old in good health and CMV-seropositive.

CDR3: CASSAVTTSVAGELFF. CDR3 nucleotide sequence: TGTGCCAGCAGCGCAGTGACTACTTCAGTCGCCGGGGAGCTGTTTTTT. The genes are TRBV9 and TRBJ2-2, with D possibly matching TRBD2 (5 bases). Trimming removed 3 bases at V and 6 bases at J, with 18 bases between. Germline V gene lookup returns CDR1 SGDLS and CDR2 YYNGEE. This CDR3 comprises 16 residues.